This T cell receptor (beta chain) was retrieved from a study of blood T cell repertoires in COVID-19. The wider study: Samples representing acute and convalescent COVID-19 were sourced from the United States, Italy and Spain. Sources were T cells, B-cell-depleted T cells, or PBMCs; the material itself was cDNA or gDNA.

Trimming took off 4 bases at V and 0 bases at J, with 9 bases between the two ends. This CDR3 comprises 13 residues. The germline CDR1 and CDR2 sequences are SQVTM and ANQGSEA. In the original analysis: Estimation of nucleated cell counts was performed using reference gene primer amplification. Generated by immunoSEQ multiplex PCR, the TCRdb table keeps only in-frame clones and is missing some. V and J calls and clone size are copied from that table; D and trimming were computed from the DNA. The sample contains over 250,000 clones, over 65% of which appear only once. This chain connects TRBV29-1 to TRBJ1-1, with unresolved D. The sequenced sample consisted of peripheral blood. The source is a woman aged 80 or older with acute or convalescent COVID-19. The CDR3 loop is CSVGSGMNTEAFF. The CDR3 nucleotides read TGCAGCGTTGGAAGCGGCATGAACACTGAAGCTTTCTTT. Filled out from reference TRBV29-1 and TRBJ1-1, the complete variable domain reads SAVISQKPSRDICQRGTSLTIQCQVDSQVTMMFWYRQQPGQSLTLIATANQGSEATYESGFVIDKFPISRPNLTFSTLTVSNMSPEDSSIYLCSVGSGMNTEAFFGQGTRLTVV.